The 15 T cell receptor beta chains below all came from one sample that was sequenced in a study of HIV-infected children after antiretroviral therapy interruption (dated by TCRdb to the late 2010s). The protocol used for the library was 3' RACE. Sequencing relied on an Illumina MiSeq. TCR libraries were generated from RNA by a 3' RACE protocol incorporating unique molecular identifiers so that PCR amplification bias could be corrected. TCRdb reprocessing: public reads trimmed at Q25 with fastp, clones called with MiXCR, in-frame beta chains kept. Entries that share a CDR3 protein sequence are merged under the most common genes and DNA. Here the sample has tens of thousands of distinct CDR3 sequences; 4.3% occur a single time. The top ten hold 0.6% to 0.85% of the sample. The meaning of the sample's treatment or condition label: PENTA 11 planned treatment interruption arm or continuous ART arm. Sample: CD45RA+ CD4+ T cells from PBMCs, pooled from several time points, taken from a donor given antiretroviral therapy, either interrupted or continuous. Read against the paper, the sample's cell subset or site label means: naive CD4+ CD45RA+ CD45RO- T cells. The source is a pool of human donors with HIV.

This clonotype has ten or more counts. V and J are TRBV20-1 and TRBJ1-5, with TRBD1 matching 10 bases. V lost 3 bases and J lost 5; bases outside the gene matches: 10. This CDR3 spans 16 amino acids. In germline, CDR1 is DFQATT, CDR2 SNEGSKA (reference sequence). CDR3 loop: CSASRLGGTGDQPQHF. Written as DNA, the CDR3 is TGCAGTGCTAGTCGGCTCGGGGGGACAGGGGATCAGCCCCAGCATTTT.

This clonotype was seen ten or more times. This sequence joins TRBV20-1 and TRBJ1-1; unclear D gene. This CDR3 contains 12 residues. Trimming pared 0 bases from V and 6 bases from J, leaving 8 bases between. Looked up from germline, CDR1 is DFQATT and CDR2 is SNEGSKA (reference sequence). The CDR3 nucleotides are TGCAGTGCTAGAGATCTAGGTGCTGAAGCTTTCTTT. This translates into CSARDLGAEAFF.

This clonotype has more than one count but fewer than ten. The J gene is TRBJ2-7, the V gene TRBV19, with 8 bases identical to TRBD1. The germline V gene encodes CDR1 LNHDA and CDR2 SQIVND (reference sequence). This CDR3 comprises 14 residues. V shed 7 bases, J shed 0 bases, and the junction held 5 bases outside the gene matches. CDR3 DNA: TGTGCCAGTACCCGGGACAGGAGCTCCTACGAGCAGTACTTC. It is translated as CASTRDRSSYEQYF.

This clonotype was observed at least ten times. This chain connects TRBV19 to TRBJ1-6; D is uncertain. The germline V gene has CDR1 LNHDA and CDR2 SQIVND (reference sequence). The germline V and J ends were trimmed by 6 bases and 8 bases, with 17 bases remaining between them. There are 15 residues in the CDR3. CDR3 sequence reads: CASRNDPNNHSPLHF. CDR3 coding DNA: TGTGCCAGTAGGAACGACCCCAACAACCATTCACCCCTCCACTTT.

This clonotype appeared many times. Here the CDR3 reads CASSPGQGNEKLFF. In DNA form, the CDR3 reads TGTGCCAGCAGCCCCGGACAGGGAAATGAAAAACTGTTTTTT. The chain uses TRBV28 and TRBJ1-4; 8 nucleotides match TRBD1. The CDR3 sequence is 14 residues long. Germline lookup yields CDR1 MDHEN and CDR2 SYDVKM. The V segment lost 6 bases and the J segment 5 bases; nucleotides outside the gene matches: 5.

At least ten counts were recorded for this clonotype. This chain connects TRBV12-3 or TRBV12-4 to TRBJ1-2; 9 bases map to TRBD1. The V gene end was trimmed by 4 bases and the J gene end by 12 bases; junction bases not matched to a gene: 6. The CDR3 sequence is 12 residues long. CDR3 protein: CASSSGQGKDTF. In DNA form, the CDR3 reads TGTGCCAGCAGTTCTGGACAGGGGAAGGACACCTTC.

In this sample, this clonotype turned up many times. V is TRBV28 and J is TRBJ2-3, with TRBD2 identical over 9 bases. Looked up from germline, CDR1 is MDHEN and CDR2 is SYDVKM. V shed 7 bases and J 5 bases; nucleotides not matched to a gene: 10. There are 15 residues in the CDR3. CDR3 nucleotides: TGTGCCAGCAATGTCGCGGGGGGGCCAAGAGATACGCAGTATTTT. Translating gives CASNVAGGPRDTQYF.

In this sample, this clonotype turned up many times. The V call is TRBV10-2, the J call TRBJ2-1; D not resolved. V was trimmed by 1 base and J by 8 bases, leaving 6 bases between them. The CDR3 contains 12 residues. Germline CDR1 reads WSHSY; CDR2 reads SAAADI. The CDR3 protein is CASSEFSHEQFF. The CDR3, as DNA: TGCGCCAGCAGTGAGTTTTCCCATGAGCAGTTCTTC.

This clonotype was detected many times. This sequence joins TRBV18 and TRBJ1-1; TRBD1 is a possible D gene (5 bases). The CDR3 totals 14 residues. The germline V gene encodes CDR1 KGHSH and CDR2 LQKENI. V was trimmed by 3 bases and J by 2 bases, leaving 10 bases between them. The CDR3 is CASSPQGGNTEAFF. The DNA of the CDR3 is TGTGCCAGCTCACCCCAGGGTGGTAACACTGAAGCTTTCTTT.

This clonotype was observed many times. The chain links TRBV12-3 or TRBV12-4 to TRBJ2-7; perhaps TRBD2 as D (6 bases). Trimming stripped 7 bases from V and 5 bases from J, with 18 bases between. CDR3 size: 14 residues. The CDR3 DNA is TGTGCCAGCACCCCTAGGAGGGGCCGAGACGAGCAGTACTTC. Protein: CASTPRRGRDEQYF.

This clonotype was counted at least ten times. The CDR3 here is CASSFTQEGYF. In nucleotides, the CDR3 is TGTGCCAGCAGCTTTACTCAAGAAGGATATTTT. The chain uses TRBV7-9 and TRBJ1-3; D is uncertain. Trimming took off 3 bases at V and 15 bases at J, with 12 bases between the two ends. CDR3 length: 11 amino acids. CDR1 and CDR2 (germline): SEHNR, FQNEAQ (reference sequence).

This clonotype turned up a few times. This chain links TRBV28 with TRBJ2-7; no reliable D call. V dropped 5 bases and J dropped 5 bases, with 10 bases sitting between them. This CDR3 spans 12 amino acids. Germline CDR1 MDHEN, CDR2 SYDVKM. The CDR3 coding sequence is TGTGCCAGCAGTGCGGAACTCCACGAGCAGTACTTC. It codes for CASSAELHEQYF.

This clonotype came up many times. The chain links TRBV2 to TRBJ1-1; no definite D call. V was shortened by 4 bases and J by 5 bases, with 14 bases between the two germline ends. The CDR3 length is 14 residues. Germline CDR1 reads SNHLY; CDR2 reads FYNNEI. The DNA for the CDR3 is TGTGCCAGCAGTGTGGACCTCCAAGGGACTGAAGCTTTCTTT. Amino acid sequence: CASSVDLQGTEAFF.

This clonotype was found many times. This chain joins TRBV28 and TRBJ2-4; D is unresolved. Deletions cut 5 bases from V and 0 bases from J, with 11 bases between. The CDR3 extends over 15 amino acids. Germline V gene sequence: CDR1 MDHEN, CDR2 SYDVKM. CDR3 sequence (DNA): TGTGCCAGCAGTGGGGTGCAGCTAGCCAAAAACATTCAGTACTTC. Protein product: CASSGVQLAKNIQYF.

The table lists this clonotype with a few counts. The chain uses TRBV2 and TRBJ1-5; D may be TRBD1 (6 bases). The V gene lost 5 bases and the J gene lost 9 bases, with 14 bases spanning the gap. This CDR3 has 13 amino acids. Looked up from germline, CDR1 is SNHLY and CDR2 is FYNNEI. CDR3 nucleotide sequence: TGTGCCAGCAGTCTCGGGGACACCATGCCCCAGCATTTT. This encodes CASSLGDTMPQHF.